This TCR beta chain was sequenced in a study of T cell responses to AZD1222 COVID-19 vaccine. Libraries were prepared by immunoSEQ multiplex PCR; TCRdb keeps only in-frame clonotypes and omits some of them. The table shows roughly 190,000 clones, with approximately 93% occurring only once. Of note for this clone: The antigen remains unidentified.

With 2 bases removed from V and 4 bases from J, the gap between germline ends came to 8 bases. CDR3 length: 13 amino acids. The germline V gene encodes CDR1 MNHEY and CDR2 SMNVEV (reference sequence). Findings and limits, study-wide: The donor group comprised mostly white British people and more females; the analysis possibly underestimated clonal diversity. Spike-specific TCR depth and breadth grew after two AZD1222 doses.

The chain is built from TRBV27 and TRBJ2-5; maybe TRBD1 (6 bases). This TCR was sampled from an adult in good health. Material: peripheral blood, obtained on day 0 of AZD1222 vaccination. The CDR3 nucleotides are TGTGCCAGCAGTTTAGGGGGCAGAGAGACCCAGTACTTC. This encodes CASSLGGRETQYF.